Following are 32 T cell receptor beta chains from one sample sequenced in a study of cytomegalovirus exposure and HLA in healthy donors (dated by TCRdb to 2016 to 2017). Library prep was done by the immunoSEQ multiplex PCR assay. For the multiplex PCR, a mixture combining 60 forward primers for TCR Vbeta segments and 13 reverse primers for TCR Jbeta segments was used. TCRdb retrieved this table from immuneACCESS and kept in-frame rearrangements only. Not all clones are present; in checked studies, unresolved V genes account for under half, and no reason is known for the remainder. For this sample there are 18,000 or so clones; under 80% appear just once. The top ten constitute approximately 3.7% of the sample. Sequenced: PBMCs. These receptors all stem from a man aged 18-30 years in good health and CMV-seronegative.

This rearrangement joins TRBV5-6 to TRBJ1-1; D unclear. CDR3 length: 12 residues. Germline CDR1 and CDR2: SGHDT and YYEEEE. With 4 bases removed from V and 4 bases from J, the gap between germline ends came to 8 bases. The CDR3, as DNA: TGTGCCAGCAGCATATGGAGCACTGAAGCTTTCTTT. Translating gives CASSIWSTEAFF.

In its sample, this clone was seen once. The chain couples TRBV7-9 to TRBJ2-4; D gene ambiguous. V was cut by 4 bases and J by 1 base, with 11 bases left in between. Germline CDR1 and CDR2: SEHNR and FQNEAQ (reference sequence). The CDR3 is 15 residues long. In DNA form, the CDR3 reads TGTGCCAGCAGCTCCGGCATGGAGGCCAAAAACATTCAGTACTTC. This translates into CASSSGMEAKNIQYF.

This rearrangement joins TRBV29-1 to TRBJ2-3; the match to TRBD2 covers 7 bases. J was trimmed by 6 bases and V by 6 bases; bases with no gene match: 9. Germline V gene data show CDR1 as SQVTM and CDR2 as ANQGSEA. This CDR3 comprises 13 residues. The CDR3 coding sequence is TGCAGCGTGCTGGGGGGAGGGCCGGATACGCAGTATTTT. This gives the protein CSVLGGGPDTQYF.

The chain carries TRBV9 and TRBJ1-1; no firm D call. The CDR3 consists of 13 residues. Germline V CDR1 and CDR2: SGDLS, YYNGEE. V lost 4 bases, J lost 3 bases, and 10 bases lay in between. CDR3 amino acids: CASSFNQDTEAFF. The CDR3 DNA follows: TGTGCCAGCAGCTTCAACCAGGACACTGAAGCTTTCTTT.

V is TRBV6-5 and J is TRBJ1-1; TRBD1 might be the D (6 bases). Germline V lookup: CDR1 MNHEY, CDR2 SVGAGI. The CDR3 contains 15 residues. V was cut by 2 bases and J by 0 bases, with 10 bases left in between. The DNA for the CDR3 is TGTGCCAGCAGTTACGGTACAGGGCTGAACACTGAAGCTTTCTTT. Translated, it gives CASSYGTGLNTEAFF.

J is TRBJ2-7 and V is TRBV11-1, with no clear D. Germline values: CDR1 SGHAT, CDR2 FQDESV (reference sequence). The ends were cut back, 5 bases at V and 4 bases at J, with 12 bases in the middle. The CDR3 contains 13 residues. CDR3 nucleotides: TGTGCCAGCAGCCCTCGCATTAGTTACGAGCAGTACTTC. Translation: CASSPRISYEQYF.

The V and J genes are TRBV29-1 and TRBJ2-6, with 8 nucleotides matching TRBD1. This CDR3 spans 15 amino acids. V was clipped by 8 bases and J by 0 bases; unmatched bases: 6. The V gene's germline CDR1 is SQVTM and CDR2 ANQGSEA. The CDR3 loop reads CSFRDRISGANVLTF. CDR3 in DNA: TGCAGCTTCCGGGACAGGATCTCTGGGGCCAACGTCCTGACTTTC.

This chain connects TRBV30 to TRBJ2-7; D call uncertain. Trimming cost V 2 bases and J 3 bases, with 5 bases left between them. CDR3 length: 11 amino acids. Germline assignment: CDR1 GTSNPN and CDR2 SVGIG (reference sequence). DNA of the CDR3: TGTGCCTGGAGTTCTAACTACGAGCAGTACTTC. Protein: CAWSSNYEQYF.

This chain links TRBV6-5 with TRBJ1-5; no clear D gene. CDR3 size: 14 residues. Germline loops: CDR1 MNHEY, CDR2 SVGAGI. Trimming removed 2 bases from V and 1 base from J, with 6 bases in between. The CDR3 reads CASSYARSNQPQHF. DNA of the CDR3: TGTGCCAGCAGTTACGCCAGGAGCAATCAGCCCCAGCATTTT.

The genes are TRBV30 and TRBJ1-4; 8 bases align to TRBD1. This CDR3 has 17 residues. Germline CDR1 is GTSNPN and CDR2 is SVGIG (reference sequence). V lost 3 bases, J lost 0 bases, and 9 bases stayed unmatched. CDR3 sequence reads: CAWSGQGDYATNEKLFF. The CDR3 DNA follows: TGTGCCTGGAGCGGACAGGGCGACTATGCAACTAATGAAAAACTGTTTTTT.

This CDR3 reads CASSQHRDSNQPQHF. As DNA, the CDR3 is TGCGCCAGCAGCCAACACAGAGATAGCAATCAGCCCCAGCATTTT. This chain uses TRBV4-1 with TRBJ1-5; D not certain. The V and J ends lost 2 bases and 0 bases respectively, with 8 bases between them. The germline V gene has CDR1 MGHRA and CDR2 YSYEKL. The CDR3 is 15 amino acids.

The chain combines TRBV5-1 with TRBJ2-4; D perhaps matches TRBD2 (5 bases). Germline V lookup: CDR1 SGHRS, CDR2 YFSETQ. V shed 2 bases and J shed 0 bases, with 9 bases lying between them. The CDR3 length is 15 residues. CDR3 nucleotide sequence: TGCGCCAGCAGCTTCGGGGAACTAGCCAAAAACATTCAGTACTTC. The encoded protein is CASSFGELAKNIQYF.

The rearrangement uses TRBV5-1 and TRBJ1-1, with no clear D. Germline values: CDR1 SGHRS, CDR2 YFSETQ. Trimming took 0 bases from V and 8 from J, leaving 5 bases between them. The CDR3 runs 11 residues. CDR3 coding DNA: TGCGCCAGCAGCTTGGGGGAGGAAGCTTTCTTT. Its protein product is CASSLGEEAFF.

V is TRBV2 and J is TRBJ1-2; 7 bases line up with TRBD1. CDR3 length: 14 amino acids. The V gene's germline CDR1 is SNHLY and CDR2 FYNNEI. J gave up 3 bases and V 6 bases, and 7 bases lay outside the gene matches. DNA of the CDR3: TGTGCCAGCAGGGCGGACAGGCCTTACTATGGCTACACCTTC. Encoded protein: CASRADRPYYGYTF.

This chain connects TRBV4-2 to TRBJ2-2, with D hard to call. Trimming removed 1 base at V and 1 base at J, with 7 bases between. Germline CDR1 reads LGHNA; CDR2 reads YNFKEQ. The CDR3 covers 15 residues. CDR3 protein: CASSQGLMNTGELFF. Here the CDR3 DNA reads TGTGCCAGCAGCCAAGGACTTATGAACACCGGGGAGCTGTTTTTT.

The chain couples TRBV5-4 to TRBJ1-5; unclear D gene. The CDR3 contains 15 residues. V lost 0 bases and J lost 1, with 8 bases in between. The germline V gene encodes CDR1 SGHNT and CDR2 YYREEE (reference sequence). This CDR3 reads CASSLDGQSNQPQHF. DNA of the CDR3: TGTGCCAGCAGCTTGGATGGCCAGAGCAATCAGCCCCAGCATTTT.

This sequence joins TRBV6-4 and TRBJ1-1, with D tentatively TRBD1 (6 bases). V was shortened by 0 bases and J by 10 bases, with 12 bases between the two germline ends. CDR1 and CDR2 (germline): MRHNA, SNTAGT. The CDR3 runs 13 residues. CDR3 in DNA: TGTGCCAGCAGTGACTCGAGTACAGGGTCAGCTTTCTTT. Its translation is CASSDSSTGSAFF.

This chain links TRBV30 with TRBJ2-7, with TRBD2 identical over 8 bases. This CDR3 is 14 amino acids long. V was pared by 0 bases and J by 2 bases, with 3 bases of the junction left unmatched. Germline assignment: CDR1 GTSNPN and CDR2 SVGIG (reference sequence). CDR3 coding DNA: TGTGCCTGGAGTGTGGCTAGCGGGCCCTACGAGCAGTACTTC. Amino acid sequence: CAWSVASGPYEQYF.

The chain employs TRBV5-6 and TRBJ1-1; D is unclear. Deletions cut 5 bases from V and 0 bases from J, with 11 bases between. The CDR3 has 14 residues. CDR1 and CDR2 (germline): SGHDT, YYEEEE. CDR3: CASRGDMLNTEAFF. The CDR3 DNA sequence: TGTGCCAGCAGAGGCGACATGCTGAACACTGAAGCTTTCTTT.

This clone has a handful of counts. V is TRBV7-9 and J is TRBJ2-3, with 9 positions matching TRBD1. V gave up 5 bases and J gave up 7 bases; unmatched junction bases: 7. Per the germline V gene, CDR1 is SEHNR and CDR2 is FQNEAQ (reference sequence). The CDR3 is made up of 14 amino acids. As DNA, the CDR3 is TGTGCCAGCAGCCTAGGACAGGGGCTAAATACGCAGTATTTT. Amino acid sequence: CASSLGQGLNTQYF. The whole variable domain, remainder taken from reference TRBV7-9 and TRBJ2-3, is DTGVSQNPRHKITKRGQNVTFRCDPISEHNRLYWYRQTLGQGPEFLTYFQNEAQLEKSRLLSDRFSAERPKGSFSTLEIQRTEQGDSAMYLCASSLGQGLNTQYFGPGTRLTVL.

The CDR3 DNA sequence: TGTGCCAGCAGTCACAGGGTGTTCTATGGCTACACCTTC. It is translated as CASSHRVFYGYTF. The chain carries TRBV6-1 and TRBJ1-2; weak D call: TRBD1 (6 bases). This CDR3 spans 13 amino acids. Germline V gene lookup returns CDR1 MNHNS and CDR2 SASEGT. V lost 5 bases to trimming and J lost 4 bases, with 11 bases between them.

This chain uses TRBV7-9 with TRBJ2-7; D not certain. V lost 6 bases, J lost 5 bases, and 11 bases lay in between. Germline V gene sequence: CDR1 SEHNR, CDR2 FQNEAQ (reference sequence). This CDR3 has 12 residues. The CDR3 here is CASSSQVHEQYF. The CDR3, as DNA: TGTGCCAGCAGTTCCCAGGTCCACGAGCAGTACTTC.

The chain has TRBV2 and TRBJ1-2; TRBD1 agrees at 10 bases. Unmatched junction bases numbered 5, after V lost 7 bases and J lost 9 bases. Germline CDR1 reads SNHLY; CDR2 reads FYNNEI. The CDR3 loop spans 12 amino acids. CDR3 nucleotides: TGTGCCAGCATGGGGACAGGGGATCGCTACACCTTC. Translating gives CASMGTGDRYTF.

This clone was counted only a few times. This chain joins TRBV16 and TRBJ1-2, with D possibly being TRBD1 (5 bases). The germline CDR1 and CDR2 sequences are KGHSY and FQNENV. This CDR3 has 17 residues. The V end was cut by 4 bases, the J end by 2 bases, with 20 bases between. The CDR3: CASSLSPGPGENYGYTF. DNA of the CDR3: TGTGCCAGCAGCCTCAGTCCGGGGCCGGGGGAAAACTATGGCTACACCTTC.

This chain uses TRBV5-1 with TRBJ1-1; possibly TRBD1 for D (5 bases). V lost 0 bases and J lost 1, with 10 bases in between. From germline, CDR1 is SGHRS and CDR2 YFSETQ. This CDR3 comprises 15 residues. CDR3 bases: TGCGCCAGCAGCTTGGACGAGGACAAGAACACTGAAGCTTTCTTT. This codes for CASSLDEDKNTEAFF.

The chain recombines TRBV7-9 with TRBJ1-1; D call uncertain. V gave up 5 bases and J gave up 1 base, with 8 bases separating them. The V gene's germline CDR1 is SEHNR and CDR2 FQNEAQ (reference sequence). The CDR3 is 13 residues long. Here the CDR3 DNA reads TGTGCCAGCAGCAGATCACAGAACACTGAAGCTTTCTTT. Encoded protein: CASSRSQNTEAFF.

There are a few counts of this clone. The V call is TRBV4-1, the J call TRBJ2-5; TRBD2 might be the D (5 bases). Germline assignment: CDR1 MGHRA and CDR2 YSYEKL. The length of the CDR3 is 16 residues. With 0 bases removed from V and 2 bases from J, the gap between germline ends came to 13 bases. CDR3 region: CASSQDGDPFQETQYF. Written as DNA, the CDR3 is TGCGCCAGCAGCCAAGACGGGGATCCGTTTCAAGAGACCCAGTACTTC.

The gene calls are TRBV5-1 and TRBJ2-1, with D hard to call. The ends were cut back, 0 bases at V and 4 bases at J, with 8 bases in the middle. The CDR3 covers 14 residues. Germline V gene sequence: CDR1 SGHRS, CDR2 YFSETQ. CDR3 in DNA: TGCGCCAGCAGCTTGGTAACTTTTTACAATGAGCAGTTCTTC. This encodes CASSLVTFYNEQFF.

The rearrangement joins TRBV6-5 to TRBJ2-1, with 9 positions matching TRBD1. CDR1 and CDR2 (germline): MNHEY, SVGAGI. V was pared by 6 bases and J by 8 bases, with 11 bases of the junction left unmatched. CDR3 length: 15 residues. The CDR3 protein is CASRTPGQGRDEQFF. The CDR3 bases are TGTGCCAGCAGAACCCCGGGACAGGGTCGGGATGAGCAGTTCTTC.

The CDR3 DNA follows: TGTGCCAGCAGGGGGACACTCGAGAACGAGCAGTACTTC. Amino acids: CASRGTLENEQYF. The V and J genes are TRBV6-5 and TRBJ2-7; possibly TRBD1 for D (6 bases). The CDR3 covers 13 residues. V lost 6 bases, J lost 5 bases, and 14 bases lay in between. CDR1 MNHEY and CDR2 SVGAGI come from the germline V gene.

This rearrangement joins TRBV5-1 to TRBJ1-1, with D maybe TRBD1 (5 bases). Germline V gene lookup returns CDR1 SGHRS and CDR2 YFSETQ. This CDR3 contains 15 residues. V lost 0 bases to trimming and J lost 7 bases, with 16 bases between them. The CDR3 DNA reads as TGCGCCAGCAGCTTGGTCGCGGGGCCGATAAGTGAAGCTTTCTTT. Translating it yields CASSLVAGPISEAFF.

V gene TRBV10-2 combines with J gene TRBJ2-1, with 9 bases matching TRBD2. Per germline, CDR1 WSHSY and CDR2 SAAADI. With V trimmed by 0 bases and J by 1 base, 4 bases remained unmatched. CDR3 length equals 17 residues. The CDR3 region is CASSESGLAHSYNEQFF. CDR3 coding DNA: TGCGCCAGCAGTGAGTCGGGACTAGCCCATTCCTACAATGAGCAGTTCTTC.